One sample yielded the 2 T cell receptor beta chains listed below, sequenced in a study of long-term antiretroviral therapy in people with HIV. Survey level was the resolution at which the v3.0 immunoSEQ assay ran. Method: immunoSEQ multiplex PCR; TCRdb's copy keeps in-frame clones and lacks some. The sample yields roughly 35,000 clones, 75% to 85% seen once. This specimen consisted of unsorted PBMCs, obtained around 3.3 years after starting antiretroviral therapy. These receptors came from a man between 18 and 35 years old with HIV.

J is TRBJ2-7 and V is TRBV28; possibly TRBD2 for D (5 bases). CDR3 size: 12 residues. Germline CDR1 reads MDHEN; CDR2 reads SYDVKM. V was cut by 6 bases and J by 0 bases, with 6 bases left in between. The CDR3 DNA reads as TGTGCCAGCAGGGGAGACTCCTACGAGCAGTACTTC. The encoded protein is CASRGDSYEQYF. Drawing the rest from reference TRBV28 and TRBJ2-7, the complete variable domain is DVKVTQSSRYLVKRTGEKVFLECVQDMDHENMFWYRQDPGLGLRLIYFSYDVKMKEKGDIPEGYSVSREKKERFSLILESASTNQTSMYLCASRGDSYEQYFGPGTRLTVT.

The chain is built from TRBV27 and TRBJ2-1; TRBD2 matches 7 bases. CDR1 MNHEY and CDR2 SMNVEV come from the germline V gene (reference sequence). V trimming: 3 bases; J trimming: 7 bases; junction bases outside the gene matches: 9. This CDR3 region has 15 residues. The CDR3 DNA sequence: TGTGCCAGCAGTTTGGCTAGCGGTACCTGGAATGAGCAGTTCTTC. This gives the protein CASSLASGTWNEQFF.